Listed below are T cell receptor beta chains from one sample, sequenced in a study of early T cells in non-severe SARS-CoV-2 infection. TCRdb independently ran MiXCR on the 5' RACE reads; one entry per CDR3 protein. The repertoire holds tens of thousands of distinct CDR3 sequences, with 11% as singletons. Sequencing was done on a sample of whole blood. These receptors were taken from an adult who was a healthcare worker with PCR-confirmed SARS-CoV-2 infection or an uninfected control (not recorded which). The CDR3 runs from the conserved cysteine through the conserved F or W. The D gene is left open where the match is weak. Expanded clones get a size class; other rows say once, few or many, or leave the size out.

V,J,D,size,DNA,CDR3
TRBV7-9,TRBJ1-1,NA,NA,TGTGCCAGCAGCCTCCTATTTACAGGGATCACTGAAGCTTTCTTT,CASSLLFTGITEAFF
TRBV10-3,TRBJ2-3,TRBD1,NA,TGTGCCCATCAAGGGACAGGAGGAGATACGCAGTATTTT,CAHQGTGGDTQYF
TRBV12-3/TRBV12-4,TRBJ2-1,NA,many,TGTGCCAGCAGTCTCGGCCCCGCAGTGGATGAGCAGTTCTTC,CASSLGPAVDEQFF
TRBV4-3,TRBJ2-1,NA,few,TGCGCCAGCAGCCAAGCGTCCCAGGGGCGTGAGCAGTTCTTC,CASSQASQGREQFF
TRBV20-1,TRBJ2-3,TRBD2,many,TGCAGTGCTAGGGGGGCACTAGCGGGAGGTAGTACGCAGTATTTT,CSARGALAGGSTQYF
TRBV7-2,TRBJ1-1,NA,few,TGTGCCAGCATGCGGAACATGAACACTGAAGCTTTCTTT,CASMRNMNTEAFF
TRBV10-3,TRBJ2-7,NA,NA,TGTGCCATCGACGCCGGGACGGAGAACGAGCAGTACTTC,CAIDAGTENEQYF
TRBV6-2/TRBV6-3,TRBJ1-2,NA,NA,TGTGCCAGCAGCCGGGGACCGGACTATGGCTACACCTTC,CASSRGPDYGYTF
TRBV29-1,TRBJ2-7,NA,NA,TGCAGCGTTGGGGGGTCGACTAGTGCCTACGAGCAGTACTTC,CSVGGSTSAYEQYF
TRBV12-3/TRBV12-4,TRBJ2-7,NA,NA,TGTGCCAGCAGTCTGACGGGCTACGAGCAGTACTTC,CASSLTGYEQYF
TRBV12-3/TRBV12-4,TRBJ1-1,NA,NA,TGTGCCAGCAGCCTGACAGCAATGAACACTGAAGCTTTCTTT,CASSLTAMNTEAFF
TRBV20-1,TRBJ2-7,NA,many,TGCAGTGCTAGTCCGACAGTCTTTTCCTACGAGCAGTACTTC,CSASPTVFSYEQYF
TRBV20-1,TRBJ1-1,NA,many,TGCAGTGCTAGAATCGGCCAGACTGAAGTTTTCTTT,CSARIGQTEVFF
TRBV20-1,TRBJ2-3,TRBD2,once,TGCAGTGCTCCGCTAGCGGGAATTCCAGATACGCAGTATTTT,CSAPLAGIPDTQYF
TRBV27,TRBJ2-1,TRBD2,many,TGTGCCAGCACGCCCGGGGGGGCCTACAATGAGCAGTTCTTC,CASTPGGAYNEQFF
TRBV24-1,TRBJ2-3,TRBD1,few,TGTGCCACCAGTGGTACAGGGGTTCGCACAGATACGCAGTATTTT,CATSGTGVRTDTQYF
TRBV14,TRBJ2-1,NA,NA,TGTGCCAGCAGCCCAAGATTCGGGGTCCGCTACAATGAGCAGTTCTTC,CASSPRFGVRYNEQFF
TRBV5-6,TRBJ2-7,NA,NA,TGTGCCAGCAGCGGATCTACCTCAGCCTACGGGCAGTACTTC,CASSGSTSAYGQYF
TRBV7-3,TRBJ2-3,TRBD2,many,TGTGCCAGCAGCCCCCTTGGGCGGGGGGCCACAGATACGCAGTATTTT,CASSPLGRGATDTQYF
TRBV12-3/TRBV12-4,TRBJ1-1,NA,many,TGTGCCAGCAGCCCCGGAGGGGGGGTCCCTGAAGCTTTCTTT,CASSPGGGVPEAFF
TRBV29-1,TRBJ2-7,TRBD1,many,TGCAGCGTTGGTGTGGCCGGGACAGGGGGTGGTCCGCAGTACTTC,CSVGVAGTGGGPQYF
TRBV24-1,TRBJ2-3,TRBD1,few,TGTGCCACCAGTGGCGGACAGGGGGCAAGAGATACGCAGTATTTT,CATSGGQGARDTQYF
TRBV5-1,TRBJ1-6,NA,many,TGCGCCAGCTTCCGACAGGACAATTCACCCCTCCACTTT,CASFRQDNSPLHF
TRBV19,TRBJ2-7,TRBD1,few,TGTGCCAGTAGTAAGACAGGGTTCGAGCAGTACTTC,CASSKTGFEQYF
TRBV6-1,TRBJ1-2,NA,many,TGTGCCAGCACCATTCCTACTAACTATGGCTACACCTTC,CASTIPTNYGYTF
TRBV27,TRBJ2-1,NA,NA,TGTGCCAGCAGTTTACCCGACAGCTACAATGAGCAGTTCTTC,CASSLPDSYNEQFF
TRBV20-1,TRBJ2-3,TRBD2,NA,TGCAGTGCATCAACGGCTAGCGGGTTGCAGGATACGCAGTATTTT,CSASTASGLQDTQYF
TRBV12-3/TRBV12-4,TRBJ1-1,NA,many,TGTGCCAGCAGTGGACTGATAATGAACACTGAAGCTTTCTTT,CASSGLIMNTEAFF
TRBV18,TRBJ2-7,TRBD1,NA,TGTGCCAGCTCACCGGGACAGCCCTCCTACGAGCAGTACTTC,CASSPGQPSYEQYF
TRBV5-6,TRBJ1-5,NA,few,TGTGCCAGCAGCCGGATCACATTAACGGATCAGCCCCAGCATTTT,CASSRITLTDQPQHF
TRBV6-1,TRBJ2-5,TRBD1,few,TGTGCCAGCAGTGTGGGAGGACAGGGGCCAGAGACCCAGTACTTC,CASSVGGQGPETQYF
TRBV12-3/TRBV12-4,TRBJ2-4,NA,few,TGTGCCAGCACCACCTCGGACATTCAGTACTTC,CASTTSDIQYF
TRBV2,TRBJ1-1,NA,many,TGTGCCAGCAGTGATGCGGGGGAGTTCTACATGAACACTGAAGCTTTCTTT,CASSDAGEFYMNTEAFF
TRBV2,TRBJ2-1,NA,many,TGTGCCATCATAGAGGGATTCTCCTACAATGAGCAGTTCTTC,CAIIEGFSYNEQFF
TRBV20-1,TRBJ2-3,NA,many,TGCAGTGCTAGAGTCGGTAGTAGCACAGATACGCAGTATTTT,CSARVGSSTDTQYF
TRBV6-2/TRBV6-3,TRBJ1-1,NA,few,TGTGCCAGCAGTAACGGACACGTACTTGAAGCTTTCTTT,CASSNGHVLEAFF
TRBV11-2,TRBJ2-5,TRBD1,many,TGTGCCAGCAGCTCTACCGGGACAGGGGCTGGGGAGACCCAGTACTTC,CASSSTGTGAGETQYF
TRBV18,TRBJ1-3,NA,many,TGTGCCAGCTCACCACCGTCCGGACAACACGGAAACACCATATATTTT,CASSPPSGQHGNTIYF
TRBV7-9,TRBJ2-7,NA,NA,TGTGCCAGCAGCTTAAGACCAAACGAGCAGTACTTC,CASSLRPNEQYF